A selection of T cell receptor beta chains follows, all from one sample in a study of T cells in Graves' hyperthyroidism and ophthalmopathy. A single record per CDR3 protein comes from TCRdb applying MiXCR to the multiplex PCR reads. The sample includes some 510,000 distinct CDR3 sequences, more than 20% of them seen just once. The sequenced sample was blood. The source is a man aged 18 to 29 with Graves' hyperthyroidism. The CDR3 runs from the conserved cysteine through the conserved F or W. A D gene is named only where the DNA matches it firmly. Size tells how often a clone was seen (once, few, many) or the class of an expanded clone, and some rows leave it out.

CDR3 protein: CASSPRAGSYEQYF; CDR3 DNA: TGTGCCAGCAGCCCTAGGGCAGGCTCCTACGAGCAGTACTTC; V gene: TRBV7-8; D gene: -; J gene: TRBJ2-7; clone size: many
CDR3 protein: CASRPPGAYGYTF; CDR3 DNA: TGTGCCAGCAGGCCACCGGGGGCCTATGGCTACACCTTC; V gene: TRBV6-1; D gene: -; J gene: TRBJ1-2; clone size: -
CDR3 protein: CASREGQGLYGYTF; CDR3 DNA: TGCGCCAGCAGGGAGGGACAGGGCCTCTATGGCTACACCTTC; V gene: TRBV10-2; D gene: TRBD1; J gene: TRBJ1-2; clone size: many
CDR3 protein: CATSSRDLVHSYEQYF; CDR3 DNA: TGTGCCACCAGCAGTAGGGACCTCGTTCACTCCTACGAGCAGTACTTC; V gene: TRBV15; D gene: -; J gene: TRBJ2-7; clone size: once
CDR3 protein: CASTSTLNTEAFF; CDR3 DNA: TGTGCCAGCACCTCTACACTGAACACTGAAGCTTTCTTT; V gene: TRBV28; D gene: -; J gene: TRBJ1-1; clone size: many
CDR3 protein: CASSPDSTEAFF; CDR3 DNA: TGTGCCAGCAGCCCGGACAGTACTGAAGCTTTCTTT; V gene: TRBV11-2; D gene: -; J gene: TRBJ1-1; clone size: few
CDR3 protein: CASSEGGQGWETQYF; CDR3 DNA: TGTGCCAGCAGTGAAGGGGGACAGGGTTGGGAGACCCAGTACTTC; V gene: TRBV6-1; D gene: TRBD1; J gene: TRBJ2-5; clone size: many
CDR3 protein: CASSFYNSNQPQHF; CDR3 DNA: TGTGCCAGCAGCTTTTACAATAGCAATCAGCCCCAGCATTTT; V gene: TRBV11-2; D gene: -; J gene: TRBJ1-5; clone size: -
CDR3 protein: CASSFNLGQGDYGYTF; CDR3 DNA: TGTGCCAGCAGCTTCAACTTGGGACAGGGGGACTATGGCTACACCTTC; V gene: TRBV5-6; D gene: TRBD1; J gene: TRBJ1-2; clone size: -
CDR3 protein: CAWSVIGASNTGELFF; CDR3 DNA: TGTGCCTGGAGTGTAATAGGGGCTTCGAACACCGGGGAGCTGTTTTTT; V gene: TRBV30; D gene: -; J gene: TRBJ2-2; clone size: -
CDR3 protein: CASTTGYTEAFF; CDR3 DNA: TGTGCCAGCACGACAGGGTACACTGAAGCTTTCTTT; V gene: TRBV28; D gene: TRBD1; J gene: TRBJ1-1; clone size: -
CDR3 protein: CASSLRTGYRDGYTF; CDR3 DNA: TGCGCCAGCAGCTTGAGAACAGGGTATCGGGATGGCTACACCTTC; V gene: TRBV5-1; D gene: -; J gene: TRBJ1-2; clone size: many
CDR3 protein: CASSYQGQGAVGYTF; CDR3 DNA: TGTGCCAGCAGTTACCAGGGACAGGGGGCAGTCGGCTACACCTTC; V gene: TRBV6-5; D gene: TRBD1; J gene: TRBJ1-2; clone size: many
CDR3 protein: CAIEEEAPQETQYF; CDR3 DNA: TGTGCCATCGAGGAAGAAGCCCCTCAAGAGACCCAGTACTTC; V gene: TRBV10-3; D gene: -; J gene: TRBJ2-5; clone size: many
CDR3 protein: CAWWGPPGGYTF; CDR3 DNA: TGTGCCTGGTGGGGGCCCCCGGGAGGCTACACCTTC; V gene: TRBV30; D gene: -; J gene: TRBJ1-2; clone size: many
CDR3 protein: CASSSPPDGYTF; CDR3 DNA: TGTGCCAGCAGCTCCCCCCCGGATGGCTACACCTTC; V gene: TRBV7-2; D gene: -; J gene: TRBJ1-2; clone size: few
CDR3 protein: CASSMGRGSSPGELFF; CDR3 DNA: TGTGCCAGTAGTATGGGGAGGGGGTCATCGCCCGGGGAGCTGTTTTTT; V gene: TRBV19; D gene: -; J gene: TRBJ2-2; clone size: many
CDR3 protein: CASSDYQGTDEQYF; CDR3 DNA: TGTGCCAGCAGTGACTACCAGGGAACTGACGAGCAGTACTTC; V gene: TRBV2; D gene: -; J gene: TRBJ2-7; clone size: many
CDR3 protein: CASSLRSWSAQETQYF; CDR3 DNA: TGTGCCAGCAGCTTGCGATCTTGGTCAGCTCAAGAGACCCAGTACTTC; V gene: TRBV5-5; D gene: -; J gene: TRBJ2-5; clone size: -
CDR3 protein: CASSFAGGLSYEQYF; CDR3 DNA: TGTGCCAGCAGTTTCGCGGGGGGACTCTCCTACGAGCAGTACTTC; V gene: TRBV27; D gene: TRBD2; J gene: TRBJ2-7; clone size: few
CDR3 protein: CASSLASAQGFNYGYTF; CDR3 DNA: TGTGCCAGCAGTTTAGCCTCAGCACAGGGGTTCAACTATGGCTACACCTTC; V gene: TRBV30; D gene: TRBD1; J gene: TRBJ1-2; clone size: -
CDR3 protein: CASSYVDNQETQYF; CDR3 DNA: TGTGCCAGCAGTTACGTGGACAACCAAGAGACCCAGTACTTC; V gene: TRBV6-5; D gene: -; J gene: TRBJ2-5; clone size: many
CDR3 protein: CASRAGRGDGYTF; CDR3 DNA: TGTGCCAGCAGAGCCGGACGGGGGGACGGCTACACCTTC; V gene: TRBV2; D gene: -; J gene: TRBJ1-2; clone size: many
CDR3 protein: CASSFSSSYEQYF; CDR3 DNA: TGTGCCAGCAGCTTTTCGAGCTCCTACGAGCAGTACTTC; V gene: TRBV7-9; D gene: -; J gene: TRBJ2-7; clone size: many